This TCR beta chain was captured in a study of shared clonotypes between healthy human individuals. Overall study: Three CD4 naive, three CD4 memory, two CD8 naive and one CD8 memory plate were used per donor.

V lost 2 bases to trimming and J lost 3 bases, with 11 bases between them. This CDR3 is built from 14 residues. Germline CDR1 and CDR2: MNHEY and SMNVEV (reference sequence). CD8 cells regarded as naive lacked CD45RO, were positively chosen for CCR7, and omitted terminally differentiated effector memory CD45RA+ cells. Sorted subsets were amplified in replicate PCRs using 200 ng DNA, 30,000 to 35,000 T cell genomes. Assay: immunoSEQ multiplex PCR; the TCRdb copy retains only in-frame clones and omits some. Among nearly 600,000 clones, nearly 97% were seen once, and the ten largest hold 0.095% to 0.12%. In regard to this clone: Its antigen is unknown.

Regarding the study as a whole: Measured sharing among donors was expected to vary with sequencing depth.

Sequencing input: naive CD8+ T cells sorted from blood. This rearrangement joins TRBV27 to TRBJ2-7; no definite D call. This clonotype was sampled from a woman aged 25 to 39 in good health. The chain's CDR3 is CASSLVGKDYEQYF. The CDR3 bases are TGTGCCAGCAGTTTAGTGGGGAAGGACTACGAGCAGTACTTC.